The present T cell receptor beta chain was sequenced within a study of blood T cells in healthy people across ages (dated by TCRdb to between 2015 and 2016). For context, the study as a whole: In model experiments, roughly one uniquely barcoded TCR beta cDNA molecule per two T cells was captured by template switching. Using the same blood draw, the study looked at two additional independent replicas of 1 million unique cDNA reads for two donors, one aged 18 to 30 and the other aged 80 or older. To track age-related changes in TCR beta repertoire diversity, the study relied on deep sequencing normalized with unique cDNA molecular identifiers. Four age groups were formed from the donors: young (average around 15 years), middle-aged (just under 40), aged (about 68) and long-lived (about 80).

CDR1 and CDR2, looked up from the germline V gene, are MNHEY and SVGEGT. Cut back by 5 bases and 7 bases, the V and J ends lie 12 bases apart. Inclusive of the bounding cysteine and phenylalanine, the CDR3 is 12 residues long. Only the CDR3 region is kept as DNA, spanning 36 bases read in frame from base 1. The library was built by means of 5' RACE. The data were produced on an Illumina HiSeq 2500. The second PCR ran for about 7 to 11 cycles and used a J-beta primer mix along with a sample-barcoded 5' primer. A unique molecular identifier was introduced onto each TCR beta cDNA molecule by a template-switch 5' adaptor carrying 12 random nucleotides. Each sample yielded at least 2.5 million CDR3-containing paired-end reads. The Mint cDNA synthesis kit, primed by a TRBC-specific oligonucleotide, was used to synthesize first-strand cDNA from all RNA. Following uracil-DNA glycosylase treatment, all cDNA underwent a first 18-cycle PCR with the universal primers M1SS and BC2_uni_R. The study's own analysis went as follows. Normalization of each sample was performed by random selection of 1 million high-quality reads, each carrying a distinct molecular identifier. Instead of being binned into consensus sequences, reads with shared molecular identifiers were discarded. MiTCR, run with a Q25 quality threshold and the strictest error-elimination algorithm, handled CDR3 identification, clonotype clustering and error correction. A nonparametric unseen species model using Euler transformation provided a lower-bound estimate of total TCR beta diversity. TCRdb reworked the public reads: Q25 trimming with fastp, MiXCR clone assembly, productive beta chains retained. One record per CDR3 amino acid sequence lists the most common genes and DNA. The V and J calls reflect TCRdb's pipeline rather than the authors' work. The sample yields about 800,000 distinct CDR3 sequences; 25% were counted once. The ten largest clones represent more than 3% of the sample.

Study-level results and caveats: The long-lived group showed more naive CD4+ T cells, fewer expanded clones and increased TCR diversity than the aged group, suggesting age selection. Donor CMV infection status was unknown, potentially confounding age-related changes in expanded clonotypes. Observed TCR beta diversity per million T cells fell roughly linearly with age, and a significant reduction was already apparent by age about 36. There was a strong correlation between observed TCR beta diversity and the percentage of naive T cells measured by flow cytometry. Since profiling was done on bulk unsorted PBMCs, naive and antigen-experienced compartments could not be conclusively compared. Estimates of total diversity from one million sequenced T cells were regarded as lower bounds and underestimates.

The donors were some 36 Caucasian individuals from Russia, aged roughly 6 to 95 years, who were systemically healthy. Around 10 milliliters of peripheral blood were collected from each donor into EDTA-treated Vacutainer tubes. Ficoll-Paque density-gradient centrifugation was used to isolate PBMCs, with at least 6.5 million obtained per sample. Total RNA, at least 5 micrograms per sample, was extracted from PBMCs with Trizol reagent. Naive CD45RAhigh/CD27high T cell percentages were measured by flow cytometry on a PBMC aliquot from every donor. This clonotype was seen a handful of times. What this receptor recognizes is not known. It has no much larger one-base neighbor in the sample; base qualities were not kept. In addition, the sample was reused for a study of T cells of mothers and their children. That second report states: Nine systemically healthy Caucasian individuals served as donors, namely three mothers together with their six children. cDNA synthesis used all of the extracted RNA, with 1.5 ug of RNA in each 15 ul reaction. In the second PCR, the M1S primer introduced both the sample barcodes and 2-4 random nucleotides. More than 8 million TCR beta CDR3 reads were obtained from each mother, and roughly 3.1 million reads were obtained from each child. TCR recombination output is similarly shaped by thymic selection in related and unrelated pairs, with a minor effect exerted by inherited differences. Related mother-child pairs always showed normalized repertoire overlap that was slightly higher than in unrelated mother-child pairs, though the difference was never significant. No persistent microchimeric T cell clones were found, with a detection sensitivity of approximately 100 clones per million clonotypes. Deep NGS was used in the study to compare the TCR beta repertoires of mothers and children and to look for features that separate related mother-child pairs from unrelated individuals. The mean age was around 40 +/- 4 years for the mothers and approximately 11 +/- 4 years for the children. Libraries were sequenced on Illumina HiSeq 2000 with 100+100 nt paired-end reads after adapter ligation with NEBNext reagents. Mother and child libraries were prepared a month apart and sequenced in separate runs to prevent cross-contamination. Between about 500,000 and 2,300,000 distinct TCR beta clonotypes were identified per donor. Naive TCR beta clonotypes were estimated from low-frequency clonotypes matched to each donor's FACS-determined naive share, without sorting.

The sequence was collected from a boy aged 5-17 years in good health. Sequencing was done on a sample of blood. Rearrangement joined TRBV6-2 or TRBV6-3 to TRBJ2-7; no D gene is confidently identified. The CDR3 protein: CASSPLEVEQYF. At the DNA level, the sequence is TGTGCCAGCAGTCCGTTGGAAGTGGAGCAGTACTTC.